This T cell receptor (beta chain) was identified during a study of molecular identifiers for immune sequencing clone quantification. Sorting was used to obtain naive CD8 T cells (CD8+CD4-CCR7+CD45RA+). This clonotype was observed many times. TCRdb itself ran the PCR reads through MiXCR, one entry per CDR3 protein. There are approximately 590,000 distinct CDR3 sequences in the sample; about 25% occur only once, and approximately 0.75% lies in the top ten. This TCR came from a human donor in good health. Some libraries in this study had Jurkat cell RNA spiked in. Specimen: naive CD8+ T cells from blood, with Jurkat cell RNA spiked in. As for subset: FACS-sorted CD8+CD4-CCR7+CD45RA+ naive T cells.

The CDR3: CASSSGTNTGELFF. DNA of the CDR3: TGTGCCAGCAGTTCCGGGACAAACACCGGGGAGCTGTTTTTT. The V and J genes are TRBV12-3 or TRBV12-4 and TRBJ2-2; tentative D call: TRBD1 (6 bases). The V end lost 4 bases, the J end lost 2 bases, and 8 bases lay between the germline ends. The CDR3 extends over 14 amino acids.